This entry lists 4 T cell receptor beta chains sequenced from one sample in a study of cytomegalovirus exposure and HLA in healthy donors. The PCR was carried out with 60 Vbeta primers and 13 Jbeta primers. Clones were sequenced by immunoSEQ multiplex PCR, and TCRdb holds only the in-frame ones, with some missing. The sample carries fewer than 300,000 clones, 80% recorded once. Sequenced: PBMCs. The receptors derive from a girl aged 2 to 9 in good health and CMV-seronegative.

The V and J genes are TRBV28 and TRBJ2-7; TRBD2 might be the D (6 bases). CDR1 and CDR2 from the germline V gene are MDHEN and SYDVKM. Trimming shortened V by 2 bases and J by 3 bases, and 11 bases separated the two germline ends. The CDR3 is made up of 14 amino acids. CDR3 sequence reads: CASSLAGTNYEQYF. For the CDR3, the DNA is TGTGCCAGCAGTTTAGCGGGAACGAACTACGAGCAGTACTTC.

This clone was seen only once. The gene calls are TRBV2 and TRBJ2-1, with 10 bases that match TRBD2. CDR1 is SNHLY and CDR2 is FYNNEI in the germline V gene. The CDR3 loop spans 14 amino acids. V lost 10 bases to trimming and J lost 3 bases; unmatched junction nucleotides: 6. The CDR3 DNA is TGTGCCACCGTACTAGCGGGGAGCTACAATGAGCAGTTCTTC. It translates to CATVLAGSYNEQFF.

J is TRBJ2-3 and V is TRBV29-1, with TRBD2 matching over 10 bases. The CDR3 is 14 amino acids. Germline CDR1 SQVTM, CDR2 ANQGSEA. The V gene end was trimmed by 2 bases and the J gene end by 5 bases; junction bases not matched to a gene: 4. In nucleotides, the CDR3 is TGCAGCGTTGAACCAGCGGGAGGGAGAGATACGCAGTATTTT. Its protein product is CSVEPAGGRDTQYF.

A note on this clone: Other DNA sequences in the sample encode the same CDR3. The genes are TRBV9 and TRBJ2-7; D is unresolved. The CDR3 totals 13 residues. Germline V gene data show CDR1 as SGDLS and CDR2 as YYNGEE. Trimming removed 0 bases at V and 1 base at J, with 5 bases between. Written as DNA, the CDR3 is TGTGCCAGCAGCGTAGACAGTTCCTACGAGCAGTACTTC. This translates into CASSVDSSYEQYF.